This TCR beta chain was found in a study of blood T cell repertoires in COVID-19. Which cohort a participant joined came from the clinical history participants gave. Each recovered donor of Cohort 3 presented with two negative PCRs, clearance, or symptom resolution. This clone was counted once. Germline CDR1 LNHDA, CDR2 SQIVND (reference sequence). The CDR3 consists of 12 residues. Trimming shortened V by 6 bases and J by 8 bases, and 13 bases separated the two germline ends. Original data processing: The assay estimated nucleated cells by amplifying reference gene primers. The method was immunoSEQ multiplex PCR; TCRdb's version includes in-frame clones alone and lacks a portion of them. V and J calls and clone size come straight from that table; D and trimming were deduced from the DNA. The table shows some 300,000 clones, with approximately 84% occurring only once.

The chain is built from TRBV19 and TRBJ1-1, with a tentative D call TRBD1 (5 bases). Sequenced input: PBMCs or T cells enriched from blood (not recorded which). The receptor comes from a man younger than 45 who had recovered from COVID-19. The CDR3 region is CASRGGFEEAFF. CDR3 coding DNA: TGTGCCAGTAGGGGGGGGTTTGAAGAAGCTTTCTTT.